Each of the 20 T cell receptor beta chains below was sequenced from the same sample in a study of blood T cell repertoires in COVID-19. The data were produced by immunoSEQ multiplex PCR, yet TCRdb's version contains in-frame clones alone and is incomplete. The sample shows fewer than 250,000 clones, approximately 86% of them seen only once. Sequencing was done on a sample of peripheral blood. Source of these receptors: a man in his sixties with acute or convalescent COVID-19.

The chain carries TRBV21-1 and TRBJ1-6. TRBV21-1 counts as a pseudogene. There are 19 residues in the CDR3. The CDR3 DNA reads TGTGCCAGCAGCAAAGGGCAGCGGCAGGCCAGAAACAATAATTCACCCCTCCACTTT. Amino acid sequence: CASSKGQRQARNNNSPLHF.

This clone was picked up one time. The V gene is TRBV7-2, the J gene TRBJ1-1, with D possibly matching TRBD1 (5 bases). With 5 bases removed from V and 4 bases from J, the gap between germline ends came to 17 bases. Germline loops: CDR1 SGHTA, CDR2 FQGNSA. The CDR3 covers 15 residues. Here the CDR3 reads CASSLQGRVSTEAFF. The CDR3 bases are TGTGCCAGCAGCCTCCAGGGCAGGGTGAGCACTGAAGCTTTCTTT.

The chain recombines TRBV5-1 with TRBJ1-4; TRBD1 aligns across 9 bases. Germline loops: CDR1 SGHRS, CDR2 YFSETQ. The CDR3 covers 15 residues. The V and J ends lost 2 bases and 7 bases, in that order; junction bases with no gene match: 6. The CDR3 is CASSFLGTGSEKLFF. In nucleotides, the CDR3 is TGCGCCAGCAGCTTCCTCGGGACAGGGAGTGAAAAACTGTTTTTT.

This rearrangement joins TRBV12-3 or TRBV12-4 to TRBJ2-7; D not resolved. V was trimmed by 10 bases and J by 6 bases, leaving 16 bases between them. The CDR3 is 12 residues long. The CDR3 bases are TGTGCCAACAGCACGAGGCACGGCGAGCAGTACTTC. Protein sequence: CANSTRHGEQYF.

The chain employs TRBV5-4 and TRBJ2-3; TRBD2 matches at 8 bases. V gave up 3 bases and J gave up 0 bases; unmatched junction bases: 9. This CDR3 contains 17 residues. Germline values: CDR1 SGHNT, CDR2 YYREEE (reference sequence). CDR3 in amino acids: CASSWGGGRSSTDTQYF. As DNA, the CDR3 is TGTGCCAGCAGCTGGGGCGGGGGGCGTTCTAGCACAGATACGCAGTATTTT.

The chain recombines TRBV5-1 with TRBJ2-7; TRBD1 might be the D (5 bases). CDR1 is SGHRS and CDR2 is YFSETQ in the germline V gene. V was shortened by 1 base and J by 5 bases, with 10 bases between the two germline ends. There are 13 residues in the CDR3. CDR3 DNA: TGCGCCAGCAGCTTGAATCAAGGGGACGAGCAGTACTTC. This codes for CASSLNQGDEQYF.

The chain carries TRBV30 and TRBJ2-7, with D possibly matching TRBD1 (6 bases). From germline, CDR1 is GTSNPN and CDR2 SVGIG (reference sequence). The CDR3 totals 14 residues. V was cut by 5 bases and J by 7 bases, with 21 bases left in between. For the CDR3, the DNA is TGTGCCTGGGCCTCAGGGGATCCTACGGGAGAGCAGTACTTC. The encoded protein is CAWASGDPTGEQYF.

The chain is built from TRBV5-1 and TRBJ1-1; perhaps TRBD1 as D (5 bases). Trimming left V 2 bases short and J 4 bases short, with 12 bases between. Germline assignment: CDR1 SGHRS and CDR2 YFSETQ. The CDR3 sequence is 14 residues long. This CDR3 is CASSFGGRGTEAFF. CDR3 DNA sequence: TGCGCCAGCAGCTTCGGGGGACGGGGCACTGAAGCTTTCTTT. Drawing the rest from reference TRBV5-1 and TRBJ1-1, the complete variable domain is KAGVTQTPRYLIKTRGQQVTLSCSPISGHRSVSWYQQTPGQGLQFLFEYFSETQRNKGNFPGRFSGRQFSNSRSEMNVSTLELGDSALYLCASSFGGRGTEAFFGQGTRLTVV.

The rearrangement uses TRBV6-5 and TRBJ1-1; a possible D gene is TRBD1 (6 bases). V lost 5 bases and J 5 bases, leaving 12 bases between the germline ends. CDR3 length equals 13 residues. Germline CDR1 reads MNHEY; CDR2 reads SVGAGI. In DNA form, the CDR3 reads TGTGCCAGCAGTCTGGGGAGGGGGACTGAAGCTTTCTTT. The encoded protein is CASSLGRGTEAFF.

J is TRBJ1-2 and V is TRBV7-3; D remains ambiguous. The CDR3 totals 16 residues. The germline CDR1 and CDR2 sequences are SGHTA and FQGTGA. V gave up 5 bases and J gave up 2 bases, with 18 bases separating them. CDR3 in amino acids: CASSPSARPLNYGYTF. CDR3 nucleotide sequence: TGTGCCAGCAGCCCGTCCGCGAGGCCCTTAAACTATGGCTACACCTTC. Using reference TRBV7-3 and TRBJ1-2 for the parts outside the CDR3, the full variable domain is GAGVSQTPSNKVTEKGKYVELRCDPISGHTALYWYRQSLGQGPEFLIYFQGTGAADDSGLPNDRFFAVRPEGSVSTLKIQRTERGDSAVYLCASSPSARPLNYGYTFGSGTRLTVV.

This chain connects TRBV12-3 or TRBV12-4 to TRBJ2-7; possibly TRBD1 for D (6 bases). The length of the CDR3 is 13 residues. With 5 bases removed from V and 5 bases from J, the gap between germline ends came to 13 bases. DNA for the CDR3: TGTGCCAGCAGTGTTGGACAGCCCCACGAGCAGTACTTC. It translates to CASSVGQPHEQYF.

The CDR3 here is CASSSPGRTDTQYF. CDR3 nucleotides: TGTGCCAGCAGTTCCCCAGGGCGCACAGATACGCAGTATTTT. This chain links TRBV27 with TRBJ2-3; TRBD1 might be the D (5 bases). The CDR3 consists of 14 residues. The germline V gene has CDR1 MNHEY and CDR2 SMNVEV (reference sequence). Between the trimmed V and J ends, which lost 4 bases and 1 base, there was a span of 9 bases.

There are a few counts of this clone. DNA for the CDR3: TGTGCCAGCAGCTTAGCGGACAGGGGCTCCTACGAGCAGTACTTC. It specifies CASSLADRGSYEQYF. This sequence joins TRBV7-3 and TRBJ2-7; TRBD1 matches at 9 bases. Trimming removed 2 bases from V and 0 bases from J; junction bases left unmatched: 2. Germline CDR1 is SGHTA and CDR2 is FQGTGA. The CDR3 extends over 15 amino acids.

The chain has TRBV28 and TRBJ2-7; a possible D gene is TRBD2 (7 bases). CDR1 MDHEN and CDR2 SYDVKM come from the germline V gene. This CDR3 has 14 amino acids. The V gene lost 7 bases and the J gene lost 2 bases, with 15 bases spanning the gap. As DNA, the CDR3 is TGTGCCAGCACCCGGGGAGGGGGACCCTACGAGCAGTACTTC. Its translation is CASTRGGGPYEQYF.

The chain joins TRBV2 to TRBJ1-5; possible D gene TRBD1, 6 bases. V was pared by 6 bases and J by 4 bases, with 10 bases between. Per the germline V gene, CDR1 is SNHLY and CDR2 is FYNNEI. The CDR3 is 13 residues long. CDR3 residues: CASRERGNQPQHF. CDR3 nucleotide sequence: TGTGCCAGCAGGGAGAGGGGGAATCAGCCCCAGCATTTT.

This chain's CDR3 is CASSAPGLAGAPSSYNEQFF. DNA for the CDR3: TGTGCCAGCAGTGCCCCTGGACTAGCGGGGGCCCCGAGCTCCTACAATGAGCAGTTCTTC. The chain joins TRBV2 to TRBJ2-1, with 13 nucleotides matching TRBD2. There are 20 residues in the CDR3. The V segment lost 4 bases and the J segment 0 bases; nucleotides outside the gene matches: 12. Germline CDR1 and CDR2: SNHLY and FYNNEI.

J is TRBJ1-5 and V is TRBV14, with D possibly matching TRBD1 (5 bases). Germline CDR1 SGHDN, CDR2 FVKESK. This CDR3 contains 16 residues. V lost 0 bases and J 1 base, leaving 10 bases between the germline ends. The CDR3 is CASSQDPGISNQPQHF. CDR3 DNA sequence: TGTGCCAGCAGCCAAGACCCAGGGATAAGCAATCAGCCCCAGCATTTT.

The gene calls are TRBV21-1 and TRBJ1-2; the table's TRBD1 call for D was not verified on the DNA. TRBV21-1 constitutes a pseudogene. CDR3 length: 16 residues. The CDR3 coding sequence is TGTGCCAGCAGCAAAGCGCCCTCGACAGGGGGCAATGGCTACACCTTC. Translation: CASSKAPSTGGNGYTF.

This chain links TRBV7-2 with TRBJ2-5; perhaps TRBD2 as D (6 bases). Deletions cut 0 bases from V and 3 bases from J, with 8 bases between. The CDR3 extends over 14 amino acids. CDR1 and CDR2 (germline): SGHTA, FQGNSA. The CDR3 DNA reads TGTGCCAGCAGCTTAGCTCTAGCGAAAGAGACCCAGTACTTC. Translating it yields CASSLALAKETQYF.

The V call is TRBV11-3, the J call TRBJ2-2; 9 nucleotides line up with TRBD2. The V and J ends lost 1 base and 0 bases, in that order; junction bases with no gene match: 3. Germline values: CDR1 SGHNT, CDR2 YENEEA. The CDR3 is made up of 17 amino acids. The CDR3 here is CASSLGLAGTNTGELFF. DNA of the CDR3: TGTGCCAGCAGCTTAGGGCTAGCGGGGACGAACACCGGGGAGCTGTTTTTT.